Following are 19 T cell receptor beta chains from one sample sequenced in a study of blood T cell repertoires in COVID-19. TCRdb keeps only in-frame clones here, not all; method: immunoSEQ multiplex PCR. The table has almost 300,000 clones, approximately 86% seen once. Input material: peripheral blood. These receptors were taken from a man aged 65 to 79 with acute or convalescent COVID-19.

The V gene is TRBV3-1 (or the pseudogene TRBV3-2), the J gene TRBJ2-6; D possibly corresponds to TRBD1 (6 bases). With 4 bases removed from V and 0 bases from J, the gap between germline ends came to 19 bases. Germline CDR1 and CDR2: LGHDT and YNNKEL (reference sequence). The CDR3 is 19 amino acids. This CDR3 reads CASSPSDRSTVSGANVLTF. The CDR3 DNA follows: TGTGCCAGCAGCCCATCCGACAGGTCTACTGTCTCTGGGGCCAACGTCCTGACTTTC.

CDR3 protein: CASSPNRGGYTF. CDR3 coding DNA: TGCGCCAGCAGCCCGAACAGGGGAGGCTACACCTTC. The chain employs TRBV4-3 and TRBJ1-2; TRBD1 matches 7 bases. Germline CDR1 reads LGHNA; CDR2 reads YSLEER. The trim removed 4 bases at V and 8 bases at J, leaving 4 bases unmatched. The CDR3 is 12 residues long.

CDR3 coding DNA: TGTGCCACCAGCAGAGAGGGGGGATTCGGCTCCTACAATGAGCAGTTCTTC. This sequence encodes CATSREGGFGSYNEQFF. This chain connects TRBV15 to TRBJ2-1, with D perhaps matching TRBD2 (6 bases). Germline CDR1 LNHNV, CDR2 YYDKDF (reference sequence). The length of the CDR3 is 17 residues. V shed 0 bases and J shed 0 bases, with 12 bases lying between them.

V and J are TRBV7-2 and TRBJ2-7; D possibly corresponds to TRBD2 (5 bases). Per the germline V gene, CDR1 is SGHTA and CDR2 is FQGNSA. V lost 5 bases, J lost 3 bases, and 14 bases lay in between. This CDR3 is 14 amino acids long. The CDR3 spells CASSRVGSGYEQYF. As DNA, the CDR3 is TGTGCCAGCAGCAGAGTGGGCAGCGGCTACGAGCAGTACTTC.

This clone was seen a handful of times. The CDR3: CASSQGTVHQPQHF. CDR3 sequence (DNA): TGTGCCAGCAGTCAGGGGACGGTCCATCAGCCCCAGCATTTT. V is TRBV6-5 and J is TRBJ1-5; D might be TRBD1 (6 bases). The CDR3 extends over 14 amino acids. From germline, CDR1 is MNHEY and CDR2 SVGAGI. Trimming took 5 bases from V and 5 from J, leaving 13 bases between them.

This clone occurred once. This sequence joins TRBV5-1 and TRBJ2-3; TRBD2 aligns across 10 bases. V shed 4 bases and J 1 base; nucleotides not matched to a gene: 6. Germline values: CDR1 SGHRS, CDR2 YFSETQ. The CDR3 contains 16 residues. The CDR3 loop is CASSIGTSAGTDTQYF. The CDR3 region has the DNA TGCGCCAGCAGCATCGGGACTAGCGCGGGCACAGATACGCAGTATTTT.

This rearrangement joins TRBV19 to TRBJ2-3; 10 bases align to TRBD2. In germline, CDR1 is LNHDA, CDR2 SQIVND (reference sequence). V lost 2 bases and J lost 7; bases outside the gene matches: 12. CDR3 length: 17 residues. CDR3 in amino acids: CASSITGTSAQGHTQYF. The CDR3, as DNA: TGTGCCAGTAGTATAACCGGGACTAGCGCCCAGGGGCATACGCAGTATTTT.

This clone has just one count. V usage is TRBV6-6 and J usage is TRBJ1-2; TRBD1 aligns across 7 bases. Germline V CDR1 and CDR2: MNHNY, SVGAGI (reference sequence). This CDR3 contains 15 residues. V dropped 5 bases and J dropped 2; count of bases not matched to a gene: 8. Here the CDR3 reads CASSTAGGGNYGYTF. The CDR3 DNA is TGTGCCAGCAGTACCGCAGGGGGAGGCAACTATGGCTACACCTTC.

The V gene is TRBV9, the J gene TRBJ2-2; 9 bases map to TRBD2. The ends lost 4 bases at V and 6 bases at J; junction bases unmatched: 13. Germline CDR1 and CDR2: SGDLS and YYNGEE. CDR3 length: 17 amino acids. In nucleotides, the CDR3 is TGTGCCAGCAGCTCCCCGTCGCGAGGCGGGGGGGCCGGGGAGCTGTTTTTT. Translation: CASSSPSRGGGAGELFF.

The rearrangement joins TRBV28 to TRBJ2-7; a weak D match, TRBD1 (6 bases). Germline assignment: CDR1 MDHEN and CDR2 SYDVKM. The CDR3 loop spans 15 amino acids. V was clipped by 3 bases and J by 1 base, with 13 bases between them. Here the CDR3 DNA reads TGTGCCAGCAGTTTTGACAGGACCGATTCCTACGAGCAGTACTTC. This encodes CASSFDRTDSYEQYF.

The chain uses TRBV27 and TRBJ1-4; a possible D gene is TRBD1 (6 bases). V shed 5 bases and J shed 5 bases, with 15 bases lying between them. The germline V gene has CDR1 MNHEY and CDR2 SMNVEV (reference sequence). The CDR3 has 15 amino acids. CDR3 loop: CASSPTGMGNEKLFF. The CDR3 bases are TGTGCCAGCAGTCCCACAGGGATGGGAAATGAAAAACTGTTTTTT.

This clone has only a few counts. The chain employs TRBV7-9 and TRBJ1-1; D gene ambiguous. The CDR3 spans 14 residues. Germline V gene data show CDR1 as SEHNR and CDR2 as FQNEAQ (reference sequence). V dropped 3 bases and J dropped 0 bases, with 8 bases sitting between them. In nucleotides, the CDR3 is TGTGCCAGCAGCTTGGGAGGGTTGAACACTGAAGCTTTCTTT. It yields the protein CASSLGGLNTEAFF.

The chain joins TRBV18 to TRBJ2-1; TRBD2 aligns across 10 bases. The trim removed 2 bases at V and 7 bases at J, leaving 11 bases unmatched. Germline assignment: CDR1 KGHSH and CDR2 LQKENI. This CDR3 contains 17 residues. CDR3 in amino acids: CASSPAIAGGLGNEQFF. CDR3 sequence (DNA): TGTGCCAGCTCACCAGCAATAGCGGGGGGCTTAGGTAATGAGCAGTTCTTC.

The chain joins TRBV7-2 to TRBJ2-1; D is unclear. Per germline, CDR1 SGHTA and CDR2 FQGNSA. V lost 0 bases to trimming and J lost 6 bases, with 12 bases between them. The CDR3 spans 15 residues. CDR3 sequence (DNA): TGTGCCAGCAGCTTAGCGTATCTAGTTTCCAATGAGCAGTTCTTC. It specifies CASSLAYLVSNEQFF.

V usage is TRBV5-6 and J usage is TRBJ1-4, with TRBD1 as a possible D gene (5 bases). The CDR3 extends over 14 amino acids. Germline V gives CDR1 SGHDT, CDR2 YYEEEE. Trimming pared 2 bases from V and 7 bases from J, leaving 12 bases between. The CDR3 region is CASSFRGAPEKLFF. DNA for the CDR3: TGTGCCAGCAGCTTCCGCGGGGCGCCTGAAAAACTGTTTTTT.

This chain links TRBV5-6 with TRBJ2-3; D gene unclear. Germline CDR1 SGHDT, CDR2 YYEEEE. V was clipped by 2 bases and J by 3 bases, with 22 bases between them. The CDR3 length is 18 residues. The DNA for the CDR3 is TGTGCCAGCAGCTTTAAGAGGCCGGATCCCACACTTACAGATACGCAGTATTTT. Protein: CASSFKRPDPTLTDTQYF.

J is TRBJ2-2 and V is TRBV3-1 (or the pseudogene TRBV3-2); 11 bases fit TRBD1. The CDR3 has 17 amino acids. Unmatched junction bases numbered 10, after V lost 3 bases and J lost 7 bases. Germline loops: CDR1 LGHDT, CDR2 YNNKEL (reference sequence). The CDR3 sequence: CASSQAGQGVSGGELFF. The CDR3 DNA reads as TGTGCCAGCAGCCAGGCGGGACAGGGGGTTTCGGGCGGGGAGCTGTTTTTT.

The chain carries TRBV5-4 and TRBJ1-2; 12 positions agree with TRBD1. Unmatched junction bases numbered 10, after V lost 0 bases and J lost 7 bases. Germline CDR1 SGHNT, CDR2 YYREEE (reference sequence). The CDR3 runs to 17 residues. The DNA for the CDR3 is TGTGCCAGCAGCTTGGACCTTCCCGGGACAGGGGGCATTGGCTACACCTTC. Translating gives CASSLDLPGTGGIGYTF. The entire variable domain, with the rest obtained from reference TRBV5-4 and TRBJ1-2, is as follows: ETGVTQSPTHLIKTRGQQVTLRCSSQSGHNTVSWYQQALGQGPQFIFQYYREEENGRGNFPPRFSGLQFPNYSSELNVNALELDDSALYLCASSLDLPGTGGIGYTFGSGTRLTVV.

In regard to this clone: The same CDR3 arises from other DNA sequences in this sample as well. V usage is TRBV29-1 and J usage is TRBJ1-1; 8 bases fit TRBD1. CDR1 is SQVTM, CDR2 ANQGSEA, per germline. The CDR3 is made up of 16 amino acids. The junction had 14 bases not matched to a gene; V was cut back by 5 bases and J by 3 bases. CDR3 sequence reads: CSVKPTGASLDTEAFF. DNA of the CDR3: TGCAGCGTTAAGCCGACAGGGGCCTCCTTGGACACTGAAGCTTTCTTT.